The following is a T cell receptor (beta chain) sequence with its context. Its specificity is not known. The PCR made use of 60 Vbeta and 13 Jbeta primers. Generated by immunoSEQ multiplex PCR, the TCRdb table keeps only in-frame clones and is missing some. The sample has some 170,000 clones, around 90% seen once; the top ten hold about 0.9%. Those who donated were healthy bone marrow donors. This sample is part of a study of cytomegalovirus exposure and HLA in healthy donors. Overall study results and limits: An analysis that was carried out later associated some 17,000 TCR beta sequences with HLA alleles at 0.05 false discovery rate. There were several of the most significant clusters that appeared linked to common viral pathogens in a later analysis.

CDR3 length: 17 amino acids. V gave up 1 base and J gave up 6 bases; unmatched junction bases: 7. Germline V gene sequence: CDR1 SGHTA, CDR2 FQGTGA. The sample was PBMCs. The rearrangement uses TRBV7-3 and TRBJ2-1, with 12 bases fitting TRBD2. The TCR was taken from a woman in her 30s in good health and CMV-seronegative. The CDR3 coding sequence is TGTGCCAGCAGCTTAATCCCGACTAGCGGGAGAACCAATGAGCAGTTCTTC. Its translation: CASSLIPTSGRTNEQFF.